Each of the 27 T cell receptor beta chains below was sequenced from the same sample in a study of T cell responses to AZD1222 COVID-19 vaccine. Using immunoSEQ multiplex PCR, the repertoire was profiled, and TCRdb retains in-frame clones only, with some absent. The data show 150,000 to 200,000 clones, around 93% seen once. The sequencing here drew on peripheral blood, taken on day 0 of AZD1222 vaccination. The origin of the receptors is an adult in good health.

The gene calls are TRBV11-2 and TRBJ2-1; D call uncertain. The CDR3 loop spans 12 amino acids. Trimming stripped 1 base from V and 7 bases from J, with 5 bases between. CDR1 and CDR2 from the germline V gene are SGHAT and FQNNGV. CDR3 in amino acids: CASSLVFNEQFF. In DNA form, the CDR3 reads TGTGCCAGCAGCTTAGTATTTAATGAGCAGTTCTTC.

The rearrangement uses TRBV10-1 and TRBJ2-2, with D perhaps TRBD2 (5 bases). The CDR3 consists of 15 residues. CDR1 WNHNN and CDR2 SYGVQD come from the germline V gene (reference sequence). The V end lost 2 bases, the J end lost 5 bases, and 12 bases lay between the germline ends. CDR3 sequence reads: CASSENLPGTGELFF. Written as DNA, the CDR3 is TGCGCCAGCAGTGAGAATCTGCCGGGGACCGGGGAGCTGTTTTTT.

The CDR3 spells CASSFYPRQGRNSPLHF. In nucleotides, the CDR3 is TGTGCCAGCAGTTTCTATCCTCGACAGGGTAGGAATTCACCCCTCCACTTT. The V call is TRBV28, the J call TRBJ1-6; 7 nucleotides agree with TRBD1. Per the germline V gene, CDR1 is MDHEN and CDR2 is SYDVKM. CDR3 length equals 17 residues. V shed 3 bases, J shed 7 bases, and the junction held 12 bases outside the gene matches.

The genes are TRBV3-1 (or the pseudogene TRBV3-2) and TRBJ2-1; a weak D match, TRBD2 (5 bases). Trimming removed 1 base at V and 6 bases at J, with 10 bases between. The CDR3 runs to 14 residues. CDR1 and CDR2 (germline): LGHDT, YNNKEL (reference sequence). CDR3 sequence reads: CASSQGLARNEQFF. CDR3 DNA sequence: TGTGCCAGCAGCCAAGGTCTAGCCCGCAATGAGCAGTTCTTC.

The J gene is TRBJ1-1, the V gene TRBV9; D gene ambiguous. The CDR3 runs to 14 residues. The ends were cut back, 2 bases at V and 1 base at J, with 9 bases in the middle. Looked up from germline, CDR1 is SGDLS and CDR2 is YYNGEE. The CDR3 is CASSVGGTNTEAFF. DNA for the CDR3: TGTGCCAGCAGCGTCGGAGGTACGAACACTGAAGCTTTCTTT.

V is TRBV10-3 and J is TRBJ2-3; 13 bases are a match to TRBD2. Germline V gene data show CDR1 as ENHRY and CDR2 as SYGVKD. This CDR3 is 16 amino acids long. J lost 4 bases, V lost 4 bases, and 5 bases had no gene match. The CDR3 loop reads CAISGTSGRTADTQYF. CDR3 nucleotides: TGTGCCATCAGTGGGACTAGCGGGAGAACGGCAGATACGCAGTATTTT.

Only one count was recorded for this clone. The rearrangement links TRBV5-1 to TRBJ2-6; D not resolved. The V gene lost 0 bases and the J gene lost 3 bases, with 10 bases spanning the gap. The CDR3 length is 16 residues. CDR1 is SGHRS and CDR2 is YFSETQ in the germline V gene. CDR3: CASSLGRVGGANVLTF. The DNA of the CDR3 is TGCGCCAGCAGCTTGGGAAGGGTTGGTGGGGCCAACGTCCTGACTTTC.

This chain joins TRBV7-9 and TRBJ1-4; 9 bases line up with TRBD1. Trimming cost V 7 bases and J 7 bases; bases outside gene matches: 10. From germline, CDR1 is SEHNR and CDR2 FQNEAQ (reference sequence). The CDR3 has 15 residues. CDR3 in DNA: TGTGCCAGCATTCCTCCCGGGACAGGGAGTGAAAAACTGTTTTTT. Amino acids: CASIPPGTGSEKLFF.

The J gene is TRBJ1-1, the V gene TRBV7-9; D gene ambiguous. The ends were cut back, 1 base at V and 7 bases at J, with 10 bases in the middle. Per germline, CDR1 SEHNR and CDR2 FQNEAQ (reference sequence). This CDR3 comprises 13 residues. The CDR3 bases are TGTGCCAGCAGCTTAGTACAAGGGCATGAAGCTTTCTTT. Its translation is CASSLVQGHEAFF.

This chain uses TRBV21-1 with TRBJ2-1; the table calls TRBD1, which could not be checked here. TRBV21-1 corresponds to a pseudogene. This CDR3 spans 13 amino acids. The CDR3 sequence: CASSPGTIGEQFF. CDR3 nucleotides: TGTGCCAGCAGCCCTGGGACAATCGGTGAGCAGTTCTTC.

The chain links TRBV12-3 or TRBV12-4 to TRBJ1-2; D remains unclear. The CDR3 totals 13 residues. V was pared by 6 bases and J by 4 bases, with 12 bases between. CDR3 region: CASSPGKPYGYTF. The CDR3 DNA reads as TGTGCCAGCAGCCCCGGGAAACCCTATGGCTACACCTTC.

V gene TRBV7-2 combines with J gene TRBJ1-5; D is perhaps TRBD1 (5 bases). Trimming removed 5 bases at V and 0 bases at J, with 14 bases between. CDR3 length: 16 amino acids. Germline V CDR1 and CDR2: SGHTA, FQGNSA. CDR3 nucleotides: TGTGCCAGCAGCGCCCGGGACTTCTATAGCAATCAGCCCCAGCATTTT. Translating it yields CASSARDFYSNQPQHF.

V gene TRBV24-1 combines with J gene TRBJ2-1, with 9 positions matching TRBD1. The germline V gene encodes CDR1 KGHDR and CDR2 SFDVKD. CDR3 length: 18 residues. V dropped 3 bases and J dropped 3; count of bases not matched to a gene: 11. The CDR3 region has the DNA TGTGCCACCAGTGATCCGGGACAGGGAATGCACCTCTACAATGAGCAGTTCTTC. Protein product: CATSDPGQGMHLYNEQFF.

The genes are TRBV7-8 and TRBJ2-1; D call uncertain. Trimming removed 1 base at V and 3 bases at J, with 7 bases between. CDR1 and CDR2 from the germline V gene are SGHVS and FQNEAQ. The CDR3 extends over 14 amino acids. CDR3 residues: CASSLGYNYNEQFF. Written as DNA, the CDR3 is TGTGCCAGCAGCTTAGGCTACAACTACAATGAGCAGTTCTTC.

The genes are TRBV2 and TRBJ2-7; D is perhaps TRBD2 (5 bases). The germline V and J ends were trimmed by 1 base and 4 bases, with 14 bases remaining between them. CDR3 size: 15 residues. Germline values: CDR1 SNHLY, CDR2 FYNNEI. CDR3 DNA sequence: TGTGCCAGCAGTGAAGACACGTACGGGATGTACGAGCAGTACTTC. Amino acids: CASSEDTYGMYEQYF.

The V and J genes are TRBV12-3 or TRBV12-4 and TRBJ2-1; either TRBD1 or TRBD2 may fit D (5 bases each). V gave up 6 bases and J gave up 4 bases, with 10 bases separating them. The CDR3 sequence is 13 residues long. The CDR3 sequence is CASRRDRYNEQFF. The CDR3 DNA is TGTGCCAGCAGACGGGACCGTTACAATGAGCAGTTCTTC.

V gene TRBV5-4 combines with J gene TRBJ2-1; 9 bases are a match to TRBD1. Germline values: CDR1 SGHNT, CDR2 YYREEE (reference sequence). The V gene end was trimmed by 4 bases and the J gene end by 8 bases; junction bases not matched to a gene: 10. The CDR3 is made up of 15 amino acids. The CDR3 is CASSAAGTGRDEQFF. CDR3 in DNA: TGTGCCAGCAGCGCGGCCGGGACAGGGCGCGATGAGCAGTTCTTC.

This clone was seen once. The rearrangement links TRBV6-5 to TRBJ2-1, with TRBD2 matching 9 bases. The CDR3 consists of 14 residues. Unmatched junction bases numbered 2, after V lost 6 bases and J lost 2 bases. In germline, CDR1 is MNHEY, CDR2 SVGAGI. The CDR3 DNA sequence: TGTGCCAGCAGGACTAGCGGTACCTACAATGAGCAGTTCTTC. Its protein is CASRTSGTYNEQFF.

The chain couples TRBV2 to TRBJ2-2; TRBD1 matches 7 bases. V lost 5 bases to trimming and J lost 4 bases; unmatched junction nucleotides: 7. Germline-derived CDR1 and CDR2 are SNHLY and FYNNEI. CDR3 length equals 15 residues. The DNA of the CDR3 is TGTGCCAGCAGTATAGGACAGGCGATCACCGGGGAGCTGTTTTTT. It translates to CASSIGQAITGELFF.

V is TRBV7-9 and J is TRBJ1-2, with 7 bases lining up with TRBD1. Germline trimming cut 3 bases from V and 5 bases from J; bases unmatched to any gene: 9. Germline V gene lookup returns CDR1 SEHNR and CDR2 FQNEAQ (reference sequence). The CDR3 extends over 15 amino acids. The CDR3 nucleotides read TGTGCCAGCAGCTTGGACCCTGGGACAGCTTATGGCTACACCTTC. Protein: CASSLDPGTAYGYTF.

This chain links TRBV18 with TRBJ2-7, with a tentative D call TRBD2 (5 bases). Germline V gene sequence: CDR1 KGHSH, CDR2 LQKENI. V was trimmed by 4 bases and J by 2 bases, leaving 15 bases between them. The CDR3 runs to 15 residues. CDR3 amino acids: CASSLFSEGAYEQYF. CDR3 coding DNA: TGTGCCAGCTCACTCTTTTCCGAGGGAGCCTACGAGCAGTACTTC. The full variable domain, its missing parts supplied by reference TRBV18 and TRBJ2-7, is NAGVMQNPRHLVRRRGQEARLRCSPMKGHSHVYWYRQLPEEGLKFMVYLQKENIIDESGMPKERFSAEFPKEGPSILRIQQVVRGDSAAYFCASSLFSEGAYEQYFGPGTRLTVT.

The CDR3 protein is CASSQGYEQYF. The CDR3 region has the DNA TGCGCCAGCAGCCAAGGTTACGAGCAGTACTTC. The chain combines TRBV5-1 with TRBJ2-7; D unclear. The CDR3 covers 11 residues. V lost 4 bases and J 4 bases, leaving 6 bases between the germline ends. CDR1 and CDR2 (germline): SGHRS, YFSETQ. The variable domain in full, completed from reference TRBV5-1 and TRBJ2-7, reads KAGVTQTPRYLIKTRGQQVTLSCSPISGHRSVSWYQQTPGQGLQFLFEYFSETQRNKGNFPGRFSGRQFSNSRSEMNVSTLELGDSALYLCASSQGYEQYFGPGTRLTVT.

The chain recombines TRBV27 with TRBJ1-5; TRBD1 is a possible D gene (6 bases). The CDR3 contains 15 residues. Germline-derived CDR1 and CDR2 are MNHEY and SMNVEV (reference sequence). V lost 5 bases and J lost 6, with 17 bases in between. DNA of the CDR3: TGTGCCAGCAGTCGGGACACTCAGTACCGTCAGCCCCAGCATTTT. It encodes CASSRDTQYRQPQHF.

J is TRBJ2-2 and V is TRBV7-9, with D uncertain. V was pared by 6 bases and J by 1 base, with 3 bases between. From germline, CDR1 is SEHNR and CDR2 FQNEAQ (reference sequence). The CDR3 totals 12 residues. Here the CDR3 reads CASRRNTGELFF. CDR3 in DNA: TGTGCCAGCAGGCGGAACACCGGGGAGCTGTTTTTT.

The chain carries TRBV2 and TRBJ2-7; 7 nucleotides match TRBD1. This CDR3 is 15 amino acids long. Per germline, CDR1 SNHLY and CDR2 FYNNEI. With 8 bases clipped from V and 7 bases from J, the junction kept 17 bases outside the gene matches. The CDR3 DNA reads TGTGCCAGCTCCAAAACAGGGGCCGACTACGGGGAGCAGTACTTC. Its translation: CASSKTGADYGEQYF.

The chain couples TRBV5-1 to TRBJ1-2, with 7 bases lining up with TRBD1. The V gene's germline CDR1 is SGHRS and CDR2 YFSETQ. V shed 0 bases and J 7 bases; nucleotides not matched to a gene: 12. The CDR3 contains 16 residues. The CDR3 DNA reads as TGCGCCAGCAGCTTGGGGGTATCACAGGGGCTGGTTGGCTACACCTTC. Translating gives CASSLGVSQGLVGYTF. Complete variable domain (other parts from reference TRBV5-1 and TRBJ1-2): KAGVTQTPRYLIKTRGQQVTLSCSPISGHRSVSWYQQTPGQGLQFLFEYFSETQRNKGNFPGRFSGRQFSNSRSEMNVSTLELGDSALYLCASSLGVSQGLVGYTFGSGTRLTVV.

This clone was seen once. The chain joins TRBV6-2 or TRBV6-3 to TRBJ2-7; 8 nucleotides match TRBD2. Trimming removed 2 bases from V and 3 bases from J; junction bases left unmatched: 6. Germline V lookup: CDR1 MNHEY, CDR2 SVGEGT. There are 15 residues in the CDR3. The CDR3 reads CASSYPGTRVYEQYF. In DNA form, the CDR3 reads TGTGCCAGCAGTTACCCCGGGACTAGGGTCTACGAGCAGTACTTC.